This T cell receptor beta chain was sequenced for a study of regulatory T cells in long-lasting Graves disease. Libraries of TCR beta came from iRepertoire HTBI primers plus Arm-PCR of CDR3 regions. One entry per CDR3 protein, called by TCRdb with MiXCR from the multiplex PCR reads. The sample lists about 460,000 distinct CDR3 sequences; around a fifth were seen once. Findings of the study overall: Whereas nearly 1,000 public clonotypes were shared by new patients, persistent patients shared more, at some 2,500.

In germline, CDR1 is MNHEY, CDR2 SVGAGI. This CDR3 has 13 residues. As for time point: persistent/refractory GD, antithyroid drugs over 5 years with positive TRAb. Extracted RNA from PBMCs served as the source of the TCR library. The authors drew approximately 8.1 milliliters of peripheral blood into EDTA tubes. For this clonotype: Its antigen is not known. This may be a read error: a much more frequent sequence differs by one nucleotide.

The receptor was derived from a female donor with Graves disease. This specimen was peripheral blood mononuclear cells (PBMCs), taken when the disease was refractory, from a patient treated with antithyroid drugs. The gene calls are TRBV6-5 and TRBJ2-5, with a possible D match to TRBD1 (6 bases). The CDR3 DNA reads TGTGCCGGCAGTTACTGGCAGGGGGAGACCCAGTACTTC. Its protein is CAGSYWQGETQYF.